Listed below are T cell receptor beta chains from one sample, sequenced in a study of Ad26.COV2.S vaccination and SARS-CoV-2 variants. The repertoire was sequenced with immunoSEQ multiplex PCR; TCRdb's copy has only in-frame clones and lacks some. Of over 400,000 clones in the sample, less than 95% were seen once. Source: peripheral blood, taken in a trial of Ad26.COV2.S vaccine versus placebo. The receptors stem from a person aged 18-65 years who received the Ad26.COV2.S COVID-19 vaccine or a placebo. The CDR3 runs from the conserved cysteine through the conserved F or W. Each record gives: CDR3 length, D gene, clone size, V gene, J gene, CDR3 protein, CDR3 DNA. D genes are given only for firm matches. Clone size appears in some rows only: once, few, many, or a class for an expanded clone.

length: 18
D: -
size: -
V: TRBV27
J: TRBJ2-1
CDR3: CASSLSNRGASPGNEQFF
DNA: TGTGCCAGCAGTTTATCCAACCGGGGAGCGAGCCCGGGGAATGAGCAGTTCTTC

length: 15
D: TRBD2
size: -
V: TRBV4-2
J: TRBJ2-1
CDR3: CASSQEGSTSGQQFF
DNA: TGTGCCAGCAGCCAAGAAGGTTCTACTAGCGGCCAGCAGTTCTTC

length: 15
D: TRBD2
size: few
V: TRBV18
J: TRBJ2-7
CDR3: CASSLRAGGPDEQYF
DNA: TGTGCCAGCTCTTTACGAGCGGGAGGGCCCGACGAGCAGTACTTC

length: 12
D: -
size: few
V: TRBV6-5
J: TRBJ2-5
CDR3: CASSPGRETQYF
DNA: TGTGCCAGCAGTCCCGGCCGGGAGACCCAGTACTTC

length: 14
D: -
size: -
V: TRBV6-5
J: TRBJ2-1
CDR3: CASEGGVARHEQFF
DNA: TGTGCCAGCGAAGGTGGGGTAGCTCGGCATGAGCAGTTCTTC

length: 15
D: -
size: -
V: TRBV7-2
J: TRBJ2-1
CDR3: CASSLRDSVYNEQFF
DNA: TGTGCCAGCAGCCTACGGGACTCCGTTTACAATGAGCAGTTCTTC

length: 14
D: -
size: -
V: TRBV19
J: TRBJ2-3
CDR3: CASSDGLGTDTQYF
DNA: TGTGCCAGTAGTGACGGACTTGGAACAGATACGCAGTATTTT

length: 12
D: -
size: once
V: TRBV9
J: TRBJ2-7
CDR3: CASSVGGSEQYF
DNA: TGTGCCAGCAGCGTAGGAGGATCCGAGCAGTACTTC

length: 15
D: TRBD2
size: -
V: TRBV7-9
J: TRBJ2-1
CDR3: CASSYSGSRYNEQFF
DNA: TGTGCCAGCAGTTATAGCGGGAGCCGCTACAATGAGCAGTTCTTC

length: 13
D: -
size: few
V: TRBV19
J: TRBJ1-1
CDR3: CASSISPNTEAFF
DNA: TGTGCCAGTAGTATATCCCCGAACACTGAAGCTTTCTTT

length: 11
D: -
size: -
V: TRBV28
J: TRBJ2-7
CDR3: CASRGAYEQYF
DNA: TGTGCCAGCAGAGGAGCGTACGAGCAGTACTTC

length: 17
D: -
size: once
V: TRBV19
J: TRBJ2-2
CDR3: CASIGGPSGSNTGELFF
DNA: TGTGCCAGTATAGGGGGCCCAAGCGGGAGCAACACCGGGGAGCTGTTTTTT

length: 14
D: -
size: -
V: TRBV7-2
J: TRBJ2-3
CDR3: CASSPSQGTDTQYF
DNA: TGTGCCAGCAGCCCCTCCCAGGGGACAGATACGCAGTATTTT

length: 18
D: TRBD1
size: -
V: TRBV28
J: TRBJ1-5
CDR3: CASRPAGGAPYSNQPQHF
DNA: TGTGCCAGCAGGCCAGCAGGGGGTGCACCTTATAGCAATCAGCCCCAGCATTTT

length: 14
D: -
size: -
V: TRBV18
J: TRBJ2-3
CDR3: CASSPPSRADTQYF
DNA: TGTGCCAGCTCACCCCCATCCAGGGCGGATACGCAGTATTTT

length: 13
D: -
size: -
V: TRBV9
J: TRBJ2-5
CDR3: CASSVGDGETQYF
DNA: TGTGCCAGCAGCGTAGGGGACGGAGAGACCCAGTACTTC

length: 13
D: TRBD1
size: once
V: TRBV30
J: TRBJ1-1
CDR3: CAWSGQGMTEAFF
DNA: TGTGCCTGGAGTGGACAGGGGATGACTGAAGCTTTCTTT

length: 12
D: -
size: -
V: TRBV7-3
J: TRBJ2-1
CDR3: CASSSGIGEQFF
DNA: TGTGCCAGCAGCTCCGGGATCGGTGAGCAGTTCTTC

length: 15
D: -
size: once
V: TRBV15
J: TRBJ1-6
CDR3: CAASRDRDRNSPLHF
DNA: TGTGCCGCCAGCAGAGATAGAGACAGAAATTCACCCCTCCACTTT

length: 15
D: TRBD1
size: -
V: TRBV7-9
J: TRBJ2-7
CDR3: CASSFGGTGEYEQYF
DNA: TGTGCCAGCAGCTTTGGGGGTACAGGGGAATACGAGCAGTACTTC